This TCR beta chain was retrieved from a study of T cells in Graves' hyperthyroidism and ophthalmopathy. There were TCR beta CDR3 regions amplified from RNA transcripts. First-round RT-PCR targeting the TCR CDR3 was performed with the HTBI primer set. A single record per CDR3 protein comes from TCRdb applying MiXCR to the multiplex PCR reads. This table has 550,000 to 650,000 distinct CDR3 sequences, approximately 15% appearing once. Used for diagnoses were clinical symptoms, serum thyroxine and TRAb, thyroid ultrasound and orbital computed tomography. The germline CDR1 and CDR2 sequences are MNHNS and SASEGT. The trim removed 7 bases at V and 4 bases at J, leaving 12 bases unmatched. The CDR3 loop spans 18 amino acids.

The sequenced material came from blood. This clonotype was obtained from a woman in her thirties with Graves' hyperthyroidism that later progressed to Graves' ophthalmopathy. The rearrangement uses TRBV6-1 and TRBJ2-1; TRBD2 matches 14 bases. Written as DNA, the CDR3 is TGTGCCAGCACCGGGACTAGCGGGGGATACGGGTTATACAATGAGCAGTTCTTC. This gives the protein CASTGTSGGYGLYNEQFF.